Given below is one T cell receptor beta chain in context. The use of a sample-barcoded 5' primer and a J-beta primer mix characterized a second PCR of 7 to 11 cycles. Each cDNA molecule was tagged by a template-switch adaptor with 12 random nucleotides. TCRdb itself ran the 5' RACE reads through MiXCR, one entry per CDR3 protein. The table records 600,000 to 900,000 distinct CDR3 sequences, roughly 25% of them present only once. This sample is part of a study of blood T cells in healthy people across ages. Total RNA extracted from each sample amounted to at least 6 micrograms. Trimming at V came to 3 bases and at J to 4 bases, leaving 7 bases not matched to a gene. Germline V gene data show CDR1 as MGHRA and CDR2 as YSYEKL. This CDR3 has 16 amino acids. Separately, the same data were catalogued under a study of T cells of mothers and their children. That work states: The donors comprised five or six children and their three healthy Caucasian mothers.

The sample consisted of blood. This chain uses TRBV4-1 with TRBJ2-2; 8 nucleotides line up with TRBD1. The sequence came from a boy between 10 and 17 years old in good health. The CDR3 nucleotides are TGCGCCAGCAGCCAGGCCGGGACAGGAGCCACCGGGGAGCTGTTTTTT. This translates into CASSQAGTGATGELFF.